The 19 T cell receptor beta chains below come from one sample, sequenced in a study of T cell responses to AZD1222 COVID-19 vaccine. Sequenced by immunoSEQ multiplex PCR; TCRdb stores in-frame clones only, minus some. The profile shows 100,000 to 120,000 clones, 82% of them singletons. The sample in question was peripheral blood, obtained on day 0 of AZD1222 vaccination. Source of these receptors: an adult in good health.

The chain employs TRBV4-3 and TRBJ1-3; D remains unclear. Germline V CDR1 and CDR2: LGHNA, YSLEER. V shed 1 base and J shed 5 bases, with 0 bases lying between them. The CDR3 length is 11 residues. The CDR3 loop is CASSQGNTIYF. CDR3 nucleotides: TGCGCCAGCAGCCAAGGAAACACCATATATTTT.

This chain uses TRBV5-4 with TRBJ1-5; tentative D call: TRBD1 (5 bases). This CDR3 is 15 amino acids long. Germline V lookup: CDR1 SGHNT, CDR2 YYREEE (reference sequence). V was cut by 0 bases and J by 4 bases, with 11 bases left in between. The CDR3 reads CASSLGVGLNQPQHF. In DNA form, the CDR3 reads TGTGCCAGCAGCTTGGGGGTGGGACTGAATCAGCCCCAGCATTTT. Based on the CDR3 plus reference TRBV5-4 and TRBJ1-5, the full variable domain is ETGVTQSPTHLIKTRGQQVTLRCSSQSGHNTVSWYQQALGQGPQFIFQYYREEENGRGNFPPRFSGLQFPNYSSELNVNALELDDSALYLCASSLGVGLNQPQHFGDGTRLSIL.

The gene calls are TRBV7-8 and TRBJ1-5; weak D call: TRBD1 (6 bases). The ends were cut back, 5 bases at V and 4 bases at J, with 21 bases in the middle. The CDR3 is 17 amino acids. Germline lookup yields CDR1 SGHVS and CDR2 FQNEAQ. CDR3 bases: TGTGCCAGCAGCCCTAGACTTACAGGGAATAGTAATCAGCCCCAGCATTTT. This translates into CASSPRLTGNSNQPQHF.

This clone has a single count. The rearrangement links TRBV18 to TRBJ1-4; 9 bases agree with TRBD1. Per the germline V gene, CDR1 is KGHSH and CDR2 is LQKENI. CDR3 size: 14 residues. The junction had 2 bases not matched to a gene; V was cut back by 4 bases and J by 5 bases. The CDR3: CASSRDRANEKLFF. In DNA, the CDR3 is TGTGCCAGCTCACGGGACAGGGCAAATGAAAAACTGTTTTTT.

The chain couples TRBV6-2 or TRBV6-3 to TRBJ2-5; 9 bases agree with TRBD2. This CDR3 has 15 amino acids. Trimming took 6 bases from V and 8 from J; bases not matched to a gene: 13. Germline V CDR1 and CDR2: MNHEY, SVGEGT. CDR3 protein: CASSALAGGTGTQYF. In DNA form, the CDR3 reads TGTGCCAGCAGCGCTCTGGCGGGGGGGACTGGAACCCAGTACTTC.

The V gene is TRBV4-2, the J gene TRBJ2-3; TRBD2 might be the D (6 bases). V was trimmed by 1 base and J by 7 bases, leaving 9 bases between them. The CDR3 runs to 13 residues. Germline CDR1 LGHNA, CDR2 YNFKEQ. CDR3 DNA sequence: TGTGCCAGCAGCCAAGCCGGGGGTCATACGCAGTATTTT. Its translation is CASSQAGGHTQYF.

The CDR3: CASSGFRKSSGANVLTF. DNA for the CDR3: TGTGCCAGCAGCGGTTTTAGGAAAAGCTCTGGGGCCAACGTCCTGACTTTC. The V call is TRBV11-2, the J call TRBJ2-6; D unclear. CDR1 is SGHAT, CDR2 FQNNGV, per germline. The V gene lost 5 bases and the J gene lost 0 bases, with 14 bases spanning the gap. The CDR3 is made up of 17 amino acids.

The V call is TRBV5-1, the J call TRBJ1-1, with D unresolved. V was cut by 4 bases and J by 0 bases, with 10 bases left in between. Germline loops: CDR1 SGHRS, CDR2 YFSETQ. This CDR3 is built from 14 residues. CDR3 loop: CASSPEPVNTEAFF. The CDR3 region has the DNA TGCGCCAGCAGCCCCGAACCGGTGAACACTGAAGCTTTCTTT. The variable domain in full, with the rest retrieved from reference TRBV5-1 and TRBJ1-1, is KAGVTQTPRYLIKTRGQQVTLSCSPISGHRSVSWYQQTPGQGLQFLFEYFSETQRNKGNFPGRFSGRQFSNSRSEMNVSTLELGDSALYLCASSPEPVNTEAFFGQGTRLTVV.

This sequence joins TRBV6-6 and TRBJ1-5; 11 nucleotides line up with TRBD1. Germline assignment: CDR1 MNHNY and CDR2 SVGAGI (reference sequence). The CDR3 is 15 residues long. V lost 5 bases and J lost 6; bases outside the gene matches: 6. Here the CDR3 DNA reads TGTGCCAGCAGTAAGGGGACAGGGGGGGGTCAGCCCCAGCATTTT. Protein sequence: CASSKGTGGGQPQHF.

This clone has a single count. The chain has TRBV5-6 and TRBJ1-1, with 7 bases lining up with TRBD1. V trimming: 0 bases; J trimming: 3 bases; junction bases outside the gene matches: 8. The length of the CDR3 is 16 residues. Germline V gene data show CDR1 as SGHDT and CDR2 as YYEEEE. Written as DNA, the CDR3 is TGTGCCAGCAGCTTGGCGTACAGGGGTCGTGACACTGAAGCTTTCTTT. This translates into CASSLAYRGRDTEAFF.

The chain carries TRBV23-1 and TRBJ1-3, with 7 nucleotides matching TRBD1. TRBV23-1 is recorded as an ORF, its role being uncertain. Trimming removed 6 bases from V and 0 bases from J; junction bases left unmatched: 8. This CDR3 is 16 amino acids long. DNA for the CDR3: TGCGCCAGCAGCTGGACAGGTACCAGCTCTGGAAACACCATATATTTT. This translates into CASSWTGTSSGNTIYF.

This clone has only a few counts. The chain has TRBV7-2 and TRBJ1-1; 8 bases line up with TRBD1. V was pared by 6 bases and J by 4 bases, with 10 bases of the junction left unmatched. Germline V gene sequence: CDR1 SGHTA, CDR2 FQGNSA. CDR3 length equals 15 residues. CDR3 residues: CASRLDRAGGTEAFF. CDR3 DNA: TGTGCCAGCAGGTTGGACAGGGCCGGAGGCACTGAAGCTTTCTTT.

To note about this clone: Within the sample, other DNA sequences also encode this same CDR3. The chain recombines TRBV7-9 with TRBJ2-1; TRBD1 matches at 10 bases. The CDR3 covers 16 residues. The J segment lost 5 bases and the V segment lost 5 bases, leaving 9 bases of the junction unmatched. The germline V gene encodes CDR1 SEHNR and CDR2 FQNEAQ (reference sequence). CDR3 DNA sequence: TGTGCCAGCAGCCCCCCGACCGGGACAGGGGACAATGAGCAGTTCTTC. Translated, it gives CASSPPTGTGDNEQFF.

The chain couples TRBV6-2 or TRBV6-3 to TRBJ2-2; D might be TRBD1 (6 bases). The CDR3 loop spans 14 amino acids. Trimming shortened V by 2 bases and J by 6 bases, and 10 bases separated the two germline ends. The germline CDR1 and CDR2 sequences are MNHEY and SVGEGT. CDR3 loop: CASSYMGHPGELFF. In nucleotides, the CDR3 is TGTGCCAGCAGTTACATGGGACATCCCGGGGAGCTGTTTTTT.

The chain has TRBV12-5 and TRBJ2-2; D gene unclear. Trimming took 1 base from V and 4 from J, leaving 4 bases between them. The CDR3 covers 13 residues. CDR1 and CDR2 from the germline V gene are LGHNT and FRNRAP. Here the CDR3 DNA reads TGTGCTAGTGGTTTGGGAGGCACCGGGGAGCTGTTTTTT. Translation gives CASGLGGTGELFF.

This clone was seen only once. This rearrangement joins TRBV25-1 to TRBJ1-1; a possible D gene is TRBD1 (6 bases). The CDR3 loop spans 13 amino acids. The V gene's germline CDR1 is MGHDK and CDR2 SYGVNS. V gave up 5 bases and J gave up 2 bases, with 9 bases separating them. This chain's CDR3 is CASSLQGNTEAFF. CDR3 sequence (DNA): TGTGCCAGCAGTCTACAGGGAAACACTGAAGCTTTCTTT. The full variable domain, in which reference TRBV25-1 and TRBJ1-1 provide the parts outside the CDR3, is EADIYQTPRYLVIGTGKKITLECSQTMGHDKMYWYQQDPGMELHLIHYSYGVNSTEKGDLSSESTVSRIRTEHFPLTLESARPSHTSQYLCASSLQGNTEAFFGQGTRLTVV.

This sequence joins TRBV5-1 and TRBJ1-1; D remains ambiguous. The CDR3 length is 13 residues. The V gene's germline CDR1 is SGHRS and CDR2 YFSETQ. V was cut by 4 bases and J by 0 bases, with 7 bases left in between. The CDR3 DNA reads TGCGCCAGCAGCCAATATATGAACACTGAAGCTTTCTTT. Translated: CASSQYMNTEAFF.

This chain uses TRBV5-1 with TRBJ2-1; TRBD2 agrees at 8 bases. This CDR3 is 13 amino acids long. The germline V gene encodes CDR1 SGHRS and CDR2 YFSETQ. Trimming removed 7 bases from V and 9 bases from J; junction bases left unmatched: 9. The chain's CDR3 is CASGGQRGFEQFF. CDR3 sequence (DNA): TGCGCCAGCGGAGGCCAGCGGGGGTTTGAGCAGTTCTTC.

This clone was counted between two and nine times. V is TRBV10-3 and J is TRBJ1-3; TRBD1 might be the D (5 bases). CDR1 ENHRY and CDR2 SYGVKD come from the germline V gene. The CDR3 sequence is 15 residues long. V lost 10 bases and J lost 3, with 19 bases in between. CDR3 DNA sequence: TGTGCCACCAATTCCCAAAGGGGATATGGAAACACCATATATTTT. This encodes CATNSQRGYGNTIYF.